This T cell receptor (beta chain) was profiled in a study of blood T cells in healthy people across ages. The wider study: Capturing about one barcoded beta molecule per two T cells was achieved by template switching.

This clonotype occurred once. The authors ran a second PCR of roughly 6 to 12 cycles using a sample-barcoded 5' primer and a J-beta primer mix. Every sample gave at least 3 million paired-end reads containing CDR3. MiXCR, applied by TCRdb to the 5' RACE reads, yields one record per CDR3 protein. This table holds 1.5 million to 2 million distinct CDR3 sequences, roughly 27% found once. From germline, CDR1 is SGHKS and CDR2 YYEKEE (reference sequence). The germline V and J ends were trimmed by 4 bases and 8 bases, with 16 bases remaining between them. This CDR3 contains 14 residues. The source material was blood. The TCR originated in a woman aged 25 to 39 in good health. The rearrangement joins TRBV5-5 to TRBJ2-4; D is perhaps TRBD2 (5 bases). CDR3 residues: CASSDYKWTDIQYF. The CDR3 region has the DNA TGTGCCAGCAGCGACTACAAATGGACGGACATTCAGTACTTC. Supplemented by reference TRBV5-5 and TRBJ2-4, the full variable domain reads DAGVTQSPTHLIKTRGQQVTLRCSPISGHKSVSWYQQVLGQGPQFIFQYYEKEERGRGNFPDRFSARQFPNYSSELNVNALLLGDSALYLCASSDYKWTDIQYFGAGTRLSVL.